This T cell receptor (beta chain) stems from a study of blood T cells in healthy people across ages. Study observations and caveats: Samples with more naive T cells showed higher observed beta diversity. Roughly linearly, TCR beta diversity per million T cells fell as age increased.

The authors ran a second PCR of roughly 6 to 12 cycles using a sample-barcoded 5' primer and a J-beta primer mix. TCRdb reprocessed the 5' RACE reads via MiXCR and lists one record per CDR3 protein. Of 750,000 to 950,000 distinct CDR3 sequences listed, about a quarter are singletons. This clonotype was recorded a few times. Its target is unknown. The CDR3 runs 14 residues. Trimming removed 0 bases at V and 4 bases at J, with 9 bases between. These data also featured in a second study, about T cells of mothers and their children.

What was sequenced was blood. The chain uses TRBV12-3 or TRBV12-4 and TRBJ2-5; D unclear. The receptor was derived from a boy younger than 18 in good health. Here the CDR3 DNA reads TGTGCCAGCAGTTTAGCCAAGAACCGAGAGACCCAGTACTTC. Encoded protein: CASSLAKNRETQYF.